The subject of this entry is one T cell receptor (beta chain). Antigen unknown. Different DNA sequences within this sample yield the same CDR3. Germline CDR1 is WNHNN and CDR2 is SYGVQD (reference sequence). V lost 2 bases to trimming and J lost 0 bases, with 5 bases between them. This CDR3 region has 13 residues. The data are from a study of shared clonotypes between healthy human individuals. The wider study: Contributing individuals were a couple of females and a few males aged 18 to 49.

Cells designated naive CD8 were CD45RO-negative and were positively selected for CCR7, with terminally differentiated effector memory CD45RA+ cells excluded. All of the donors resided in Nashville, Tennessee, and each was a Caucasian adult. Findings and caveats of the study: Non-shared clonotypes had lower generation probabilities than those shared by all four donors.

How the authors handled the data: ImmunoSEQ only sent back junction sequences with no quality scores, so filtering was done differently. Measured with immunoSEQ multiplex PCR; TCRdb has only the in-frame clones, and not every one. D and trimming come from the DNA, and the V and J calls and clone size come from that table. The sample contains around 1.9 million clones, about 93% of which appear only once. The sample comprised naive CD8+ T cells from PBMCs. The TCR originated in a man between 18 and 29 years old in good health. Some clones in this sample may be carry-over from other donors' samples. The chain couples TRBV10-1 to TRBJ2-7; D ambiguous. CDR3 in amino acids: CASSESSSYEQYF. DNA of the CDR3: TGCGCCAGCAGTGAGAGTAGCTCCTACGAGCAGTACTTC.